This passage covers 2 T cell receptor beta chains from one sample sequenced in a study of human T cells and chemical hapten exposure. Each CDR3 protein is one row after TCRdb ran MiXCR on the RACE reads. Among approximately 400,000 distinct CDR3 sequences, roughly 4.8% were seen once, and the ten largest hold under 2.5%. Time point reported: patch test 1, 2 weeks after DPC sensitization. The treatment here: therapeutic diphenylcyclopropenone sensitization with weekly scalp DPC. Sample: whole blood, taken in connection with sensitization to the hapten diphenylcyclopropenone (DPC). All receptors derive from a woman aged 50 to 60 with alopecia areata. Some clones in this sample may be carry-over from other donors' samples.

This clonotype has a count of ten or more. This sequence joins TRBV29-1 and TRBJ1-1; D is uncertain. CDR1 is SQVTM, CDR2 ANQGSEA, per germline. The CDR3 consists of 11 residues. V was trimmed by 4 bases and J by 1 base, leaving 4 bases between them. The CDR3 spells CSVVKNTEAFF. CDR3 in DNA: TGCAGCGTTGTAAAGAACACTGAAGCTTTCTTT.

This clonotype was seen ten or more times. The rearrangement uses TRBV20-1 and TRBJ2-3, with 10 bases fitting TRBD1. This CDR3 is built from 15 residues. CDR1 is DFQATT and CDR2 is SNEGSKA in the germline V gene (reference sequence). Germline trimming cut 6 bases from V and 0 bases from J; bases unmatched to any gene: 6. CDR3 nucleotide sequence: TGCAGTGCGCGGGACAGGGGAAGGAGCACAGATACGCAGTATTTT. Translation: CSARDRGRSTDTQYF.